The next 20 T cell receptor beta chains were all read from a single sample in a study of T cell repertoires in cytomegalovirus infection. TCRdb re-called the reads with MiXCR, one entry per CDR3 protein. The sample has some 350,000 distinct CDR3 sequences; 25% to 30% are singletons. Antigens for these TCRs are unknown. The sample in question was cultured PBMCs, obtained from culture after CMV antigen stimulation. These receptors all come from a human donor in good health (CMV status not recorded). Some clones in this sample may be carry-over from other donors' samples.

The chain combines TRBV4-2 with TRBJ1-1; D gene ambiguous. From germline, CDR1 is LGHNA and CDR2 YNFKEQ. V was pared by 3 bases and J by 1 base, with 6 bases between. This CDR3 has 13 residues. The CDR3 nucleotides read TGTGCCAGCAGCCACCCAAGGAACACTGAAGCTTTCTTT. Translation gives CASSHPRNTEAFF.

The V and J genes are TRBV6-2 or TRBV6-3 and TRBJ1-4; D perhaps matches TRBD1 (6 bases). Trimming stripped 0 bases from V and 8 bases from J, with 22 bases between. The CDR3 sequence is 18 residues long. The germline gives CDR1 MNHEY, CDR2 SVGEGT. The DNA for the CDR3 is TGTGCCAGCAGTTACTCGTACAGGGAGAGAAACCTATTGGAAAAACTGTTTTTT. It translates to CASSYSYRERNLLEKLFF.

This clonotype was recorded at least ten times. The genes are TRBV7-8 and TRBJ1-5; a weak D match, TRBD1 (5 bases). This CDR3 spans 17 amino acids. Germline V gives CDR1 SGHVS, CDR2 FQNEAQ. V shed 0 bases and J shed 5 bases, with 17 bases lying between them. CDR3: CASSLAWGWRVDQPQHF. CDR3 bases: TGTGCCAGCAGCTTAGCGTGGGGGTGGAGGGTAGATCAGCCCCAGCATTTT. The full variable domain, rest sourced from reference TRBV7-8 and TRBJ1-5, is GAGVSQSPRYKVAKRGQDVALRCDPISGHVSLFWYQQALGQGPEFLTYFQNEAQLDKSGLPSDRFFAERPEGSVSTLKIQRTQQEDSAVYLCASSLAWGWRVDQPQHFGDGTRLSIL.

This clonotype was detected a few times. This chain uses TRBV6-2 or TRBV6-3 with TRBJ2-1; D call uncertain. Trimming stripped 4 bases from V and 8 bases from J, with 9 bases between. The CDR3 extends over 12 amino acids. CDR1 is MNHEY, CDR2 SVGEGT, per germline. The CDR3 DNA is TGTGCCAGCAGTTCCGGGTGGGATGAGCAGTTCTTC. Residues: CASSSGWDEQFF.

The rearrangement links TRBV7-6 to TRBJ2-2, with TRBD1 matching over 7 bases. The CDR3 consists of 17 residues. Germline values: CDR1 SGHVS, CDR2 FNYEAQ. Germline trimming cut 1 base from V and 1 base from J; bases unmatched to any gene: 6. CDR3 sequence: CASSLDDRAENTGELFF. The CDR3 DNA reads TGTGCCAGCAGCTTAGATGACAGGGCTGAGAACACCGGGGAGCTGTTTTTT.

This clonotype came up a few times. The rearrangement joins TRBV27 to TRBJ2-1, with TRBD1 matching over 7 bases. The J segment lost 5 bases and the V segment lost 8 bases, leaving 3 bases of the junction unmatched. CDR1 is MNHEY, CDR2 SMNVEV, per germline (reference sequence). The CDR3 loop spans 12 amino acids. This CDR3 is CASGDSDNEQFF. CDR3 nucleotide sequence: TGTGCCAGCGGGGACAGTGACAATGAGCAGTTCTTC.

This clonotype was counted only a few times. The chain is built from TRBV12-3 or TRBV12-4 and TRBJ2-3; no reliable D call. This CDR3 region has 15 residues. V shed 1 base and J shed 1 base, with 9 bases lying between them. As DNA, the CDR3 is TGTGCCAGCAGTTTAGGGCGCGTTCGCACAGATACGCAGTATTTT. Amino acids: CASSLGRVRTDTQYF.

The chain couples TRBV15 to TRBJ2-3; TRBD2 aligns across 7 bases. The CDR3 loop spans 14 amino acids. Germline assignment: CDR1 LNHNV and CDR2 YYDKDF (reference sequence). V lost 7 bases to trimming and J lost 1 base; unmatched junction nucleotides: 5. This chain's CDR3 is CATIAAGGTDTQYF. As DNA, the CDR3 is TGTGCCACCATCGCCGCGGGAGGCACAGATACGCAGTATTTT.

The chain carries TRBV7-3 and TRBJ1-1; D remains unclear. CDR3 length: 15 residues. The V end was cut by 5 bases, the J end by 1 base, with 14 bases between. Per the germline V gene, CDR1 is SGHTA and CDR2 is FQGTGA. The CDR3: CASSPQGARNTEAFF. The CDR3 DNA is TGTGCCAGCAGCCCTCAAGGAGCCAGGAACACTGAAGCTTTCTTT.

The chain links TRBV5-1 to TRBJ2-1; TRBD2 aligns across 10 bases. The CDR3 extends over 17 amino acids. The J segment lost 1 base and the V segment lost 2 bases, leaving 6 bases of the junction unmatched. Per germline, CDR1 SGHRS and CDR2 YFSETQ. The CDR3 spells CASSFVLAGVSYNEQFF. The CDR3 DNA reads TGCGCCAGCAGCTTTGTTCTAGCGGGAGTTTCCTACAATGAGCAGTTCTTC.

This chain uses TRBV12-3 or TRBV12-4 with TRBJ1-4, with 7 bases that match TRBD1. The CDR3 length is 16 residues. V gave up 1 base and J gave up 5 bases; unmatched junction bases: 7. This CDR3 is CASSLGGTAKNEKLFF. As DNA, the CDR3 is TGTGCCAGCAGTTTAGGCGGGACAGCTAAAAATGAAAAACTGTTTTTT.

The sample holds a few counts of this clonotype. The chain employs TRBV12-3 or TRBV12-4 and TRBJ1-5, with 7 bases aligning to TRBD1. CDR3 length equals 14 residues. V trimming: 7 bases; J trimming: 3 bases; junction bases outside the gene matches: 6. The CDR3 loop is CASTKGQINQPQHF. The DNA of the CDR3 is TGTGCCAGCACCAAGGGACAGATCAATCAGCCCCAGCATTTT.

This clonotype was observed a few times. CDR3 protein: CSGTGDSNQPQHF. CDR3 in DNA: TGCAGTGGTACAGGGGATAGCAATCAGCCCCAGCATTTT. The rearrangement links TRBV20-1 to TRBJ1-5, with 7 bases identical to TRBD1. This CDR3 is built from 13 residues. J was trimmed by 0 bases and V by 7 bases; bases with no gene match: 3. Germline lookup yields CDR1 DFQATT and CDR2 SNEGSKA (reference sequence).

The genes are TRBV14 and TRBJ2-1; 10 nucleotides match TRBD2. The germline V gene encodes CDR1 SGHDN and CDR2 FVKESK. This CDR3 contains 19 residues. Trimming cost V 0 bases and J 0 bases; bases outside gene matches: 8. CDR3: CASSQDEQAGGPSYNEQFF. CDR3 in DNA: TGTGCCAGCAGCCAAGATGAGCAAGCGGGAGGGCCCTCCTACAATGAGCAGTTCTTC.

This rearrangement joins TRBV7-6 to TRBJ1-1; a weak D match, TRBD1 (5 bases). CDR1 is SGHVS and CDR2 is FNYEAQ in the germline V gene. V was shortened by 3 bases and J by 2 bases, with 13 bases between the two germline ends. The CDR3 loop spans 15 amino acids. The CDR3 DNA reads TGTGCCAGCAGCTTTCCGGGACTCCTCAACACTGAAGCTTTCTTT. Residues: CASSFPGLLNTEAFF.

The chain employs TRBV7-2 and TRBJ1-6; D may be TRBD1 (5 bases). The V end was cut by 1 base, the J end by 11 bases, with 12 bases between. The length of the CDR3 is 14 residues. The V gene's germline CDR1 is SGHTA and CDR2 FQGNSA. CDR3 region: CASSLGGRGTPLHF. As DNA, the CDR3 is TGTGCCAGCAGCTTAGGGGGCCGGGGGACACCCCTCCACTTT.

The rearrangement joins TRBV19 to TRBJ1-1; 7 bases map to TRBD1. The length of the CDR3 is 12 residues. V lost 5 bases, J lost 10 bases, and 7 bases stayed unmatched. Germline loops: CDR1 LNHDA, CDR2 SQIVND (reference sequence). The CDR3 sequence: CASSHRGFTAFF. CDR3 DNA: TGTGCCAGTAGTCACAGGGGATTTACAGCTTTCTTT.

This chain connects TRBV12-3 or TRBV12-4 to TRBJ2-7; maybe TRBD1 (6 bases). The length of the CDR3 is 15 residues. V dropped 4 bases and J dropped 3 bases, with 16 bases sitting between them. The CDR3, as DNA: TGTGCCAGCAGTTCGACCTGGGACAAAGGCTACGAGCAGTACTTC. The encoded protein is CASSSTWDKGYEQYF.

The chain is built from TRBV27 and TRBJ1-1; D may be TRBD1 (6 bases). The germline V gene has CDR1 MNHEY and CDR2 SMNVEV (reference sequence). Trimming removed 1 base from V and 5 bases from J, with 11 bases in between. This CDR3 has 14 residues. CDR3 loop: CASSLYPGVTEAFF. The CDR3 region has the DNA TGTGCCAGCAGTTTATATCCAGGGGTGACTGAAGCTTTCTTT.

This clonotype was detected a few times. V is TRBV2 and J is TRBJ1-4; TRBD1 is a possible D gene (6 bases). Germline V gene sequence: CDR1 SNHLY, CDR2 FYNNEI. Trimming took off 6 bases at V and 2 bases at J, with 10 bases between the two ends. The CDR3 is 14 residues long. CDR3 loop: CASRGDTTNEKLFF. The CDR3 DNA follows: TGTGCCAGCAGGGGGGACACGACTAATGAAAAACTGTTTTTT.